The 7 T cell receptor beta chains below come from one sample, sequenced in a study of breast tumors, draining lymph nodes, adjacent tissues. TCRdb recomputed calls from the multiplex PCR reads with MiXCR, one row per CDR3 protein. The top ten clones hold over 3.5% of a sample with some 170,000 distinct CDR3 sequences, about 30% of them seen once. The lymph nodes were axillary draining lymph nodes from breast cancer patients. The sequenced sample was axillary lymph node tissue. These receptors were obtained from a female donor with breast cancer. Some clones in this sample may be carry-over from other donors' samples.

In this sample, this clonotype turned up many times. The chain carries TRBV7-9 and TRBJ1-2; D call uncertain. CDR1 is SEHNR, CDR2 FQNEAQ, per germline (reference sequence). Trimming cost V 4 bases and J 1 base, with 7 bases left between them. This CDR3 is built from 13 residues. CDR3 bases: TGTGCCAGCAGCTCAATTCTTAACTATGGCTACACCTTC. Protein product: CASSSILNYGYTF.

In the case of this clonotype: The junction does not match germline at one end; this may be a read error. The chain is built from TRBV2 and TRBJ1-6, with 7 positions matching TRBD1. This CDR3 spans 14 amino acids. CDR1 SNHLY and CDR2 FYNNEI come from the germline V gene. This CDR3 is CASVTGQMNPPLHF. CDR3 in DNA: TGTGCCAGCGTCACGGGACAGATGAATCCACCCCTCCACTTC.

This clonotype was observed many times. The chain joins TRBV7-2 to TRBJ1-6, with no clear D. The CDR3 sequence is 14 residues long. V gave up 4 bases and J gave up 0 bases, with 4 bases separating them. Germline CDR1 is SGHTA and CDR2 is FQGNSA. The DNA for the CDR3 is TGTGCCAGCAGCTGGGACTCCTATAATTCACCCCTCCACTTT. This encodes CASSWDSYNSPLHF.

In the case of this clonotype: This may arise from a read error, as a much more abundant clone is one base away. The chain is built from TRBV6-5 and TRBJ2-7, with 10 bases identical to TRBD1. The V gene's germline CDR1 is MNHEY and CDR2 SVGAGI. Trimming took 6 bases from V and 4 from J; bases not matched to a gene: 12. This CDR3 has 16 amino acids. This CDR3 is CASSRIRRDRGYEQYF. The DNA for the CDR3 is TGTGCCAGCAGCCGGATTCGCCGGGACAGGGGATACGAGCAGTACTTC.

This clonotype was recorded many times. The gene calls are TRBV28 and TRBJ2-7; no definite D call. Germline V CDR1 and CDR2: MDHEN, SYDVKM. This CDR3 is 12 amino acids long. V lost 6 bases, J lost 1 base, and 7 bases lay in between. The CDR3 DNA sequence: TGTGCCAGCAGGATGGGTTCCTACGAGCAGTACTTC. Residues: CASRMGSYEQYF.

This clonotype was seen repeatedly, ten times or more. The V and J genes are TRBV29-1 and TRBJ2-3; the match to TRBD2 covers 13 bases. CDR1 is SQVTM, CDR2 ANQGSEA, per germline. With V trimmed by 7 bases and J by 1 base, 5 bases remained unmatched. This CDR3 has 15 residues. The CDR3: CSALGLAGGTDTQYF. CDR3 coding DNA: TGCAGCGCCCTAGGACTAGCGGGAGGCACAGATACGCAGTATTTT.

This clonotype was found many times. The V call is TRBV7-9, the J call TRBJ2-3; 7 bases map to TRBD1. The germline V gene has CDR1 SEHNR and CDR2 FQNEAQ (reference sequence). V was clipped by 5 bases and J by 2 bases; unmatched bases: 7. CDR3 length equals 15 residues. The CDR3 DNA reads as TGTGCCAGCAGCCATTCCGGGACAGTCACAGATACGCAGTATTTT. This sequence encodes CASSHSGTVTDTQYF.